These 26 T cell receptor beta chains were all obtained from the same sample, sequenced in a study of CD8 T cells in ankylosing spondylitis. TCRdb recomputed calls from the 5' RACE reads with MiXCR, one row per CDR3 protein. Here the sample spans roughly 250,000 distinct CDR3 sequences, 10% to 13% being singletons. Input material: blood, either unsorted or a sorted T cell fraction (not recorded which). These receptors were obtained from a male donor with ankylosing spondylitis or in good health (not recorded which).

This clonotype was counted many times. The rearrangement uses TRBV5-5 and TRBJ2-1, with 10 bases fitting TRBD2. Trimming cost V 2 bases and J 12 bases; bases outside gene matches: 8. The CDR3 contains 14 residues. Germline CDR1 and CDR2: SGHKS and YYEKEE (reference sequence). CDR3 nucleotides: TGTGCCAGCAGCTTAGTGATAGCGGGGGGCGGGCAGTTCTTC. This encodes CASSLVIAGGGQFF.

The sample holds many counts of this clonotype. The rearrangement uses TRBV4-2 and TRBJ2-5; TRBD2 might be the D (5 bases). CDR1 is LGHNA and CDR2 is YNFKEQ in the germline V gene. The ends were cut back, 0 bases at V and 1 base at J, with 9 bases in the middle. The CDR3 is 15 residues long. CDR3 residues: CASSQDADFQETQYF. DNA for the CDR3: TGTGCCAGCAGCCAAGATGCGGACTTCCAAGAGACCCAGTACTTC.

This clonotype was counted ten times or more. J is TRBJ1-2 and V is TRBV12-3 or TRBV12-4, with D hard to call. Trimming pared 3 bases from V and 6 bases from J, leaving 14 bases between. This CDR3 is built from 14 residues. CDR3 residues: CASSFARTSDGYTF. CDR3 coding DNA: TGTGCCAGCAGTTTTGCCAGAACTTCGGATGGCTACACCTTC.

The rearrangement uses TRBV7-2 and TRBJ2-3; 9 bases map to TRBD2. From germline, CDR1 is SGHTA and CDR2 FQGNSA. Germline trimming cut 5 bases from V and 4 bases from J; bases unmatched to any gene: 7. CDR3 length equals 15 residues. Here the CDR3 reads CASSLLAGASDTQYF. The DNA for the CDR3 is TGTGCCAGCAGCCTTTTAGCGGGGGCGTCAGATACGCAGTATTTT.

The V and J genes are TRBV5-6 and TRBJ2-5; D gene unclear. The length of the CDR3 is 16 residues. The ends were cut back, 4 bases at V and 1 base at J, with 17 bases in the middle. The germline CDR1 and CDR2 sequences are SGHDT and YYEEEE. The CDR3 loop is CASSTPEITFQETQYF. The CDR3 DNA follows: TGTGCCAGCAGCACACCAGAGATCACCTTCCAAGAGACCCAGTACTTC.

This clonotype was detected only a few times. This chain uses TRBV30 with TRBJ2-6; D is undetermined. The V end lost 4 bases, the J end lost 0 bases, and 13 bases lay between the germline ends. The length of the CDR3 is 16 residues. Germline V gene lookup returns CDR1 GTSNPN and CDR2 SVGIG (reference sequence). CDR3: CAWTGGSSSGANVLTF. CDR3 in DNA: TGTGCCTGGACAGGCGGCAGTAGCTCTGGGGCCAACGTCCTGACTTTC. The entire variable domain, with the rest obtained from reference TRBV30 and TRBJ2-6, is as follows: SQTIHQWPATLVQPVGSPLSLECTVEGTSNPNLYWYRQAAGRGLQLLFYSVGIGQISSEVPQNLSASRPQDRQFILSSKKLLLSDSGFYLCAWTGGSSSGANVLTFGAGSRLTVL.

At least ten counts were recorded for this clonotype. V usage is TRBV6-5 and J usage is TRBJ1-1; no clear D. The CDR3 has 14 amino acids. The V gene's germline CDR1 is MNHEY and CDR2 SVGAGI. With 2 bases removed from V and 3 bases from J, the gap between germline ends came to 10 bases. In DNA, the CDR3 is TGTGCCAGCAGTTACGAAGGTGCGGACACTGAAGCTTTCTTT. Translating gives CASSYEGADTEAFF.

The chain uses TRBV7-9 and TRBJ2-1, with 7 bases identical to TRBD1. The CDR3 covers 14 residues. V was clipped by 7 bases and J by 4 bases; unmatched bases: 7. Germline V gene sequence: CDR1 SEHNR, CDR2 FQNEAQ (reference sequence). DNA for the CDR3: TGTGCCAGCATCAACAGGGGTACTTACAATGAGCAGTTCTTC. Translation: CASINRGTYNEQFF.

The chain joins TRBV13 to TRBJ2-1, with a tentative D call TRBD2 (6 bases). V lost 5 bases and J 1 base, leaving 15 bases between the germline ends. This CDR3 has 16 residues. Germline lookup yields CDR1 PRHDT and CDR2 FYEKMQ (reference sequence). The DNA of the CDR3 is TGTGCCAGCAGCCCCCACGCGGCGGGGTCCTACAATGAGCAGTTCTTC. It codes for CASSPHAAGSYNEQFF.

The J gene is TRBJ1-1, the V gene TRBV4-1; 7 bases line up with TRBD1. The CDR3 runs to 14 residues. Germline V lookup: CDR1 MGHRA, CDR2 YSYEKL. The J segment lost 1 base and the V segment lost 2 bases, leaving 1 base of the junction unmatched. The DNA for the CDR3 is TGCGCCAGCAGCCAAAGGGGGCAGAACACTGAAGCTTTCTTT. It yields the protein CASSQRGQNTEAFF.

The V call is TRBV4-2, the J call TRBJ1-1; D is undetermined. Trimming shortened V by 0 bases and J by 4 bases, and 12 bases separated the two germline ends. Germline V gene lookup returns CDR1 LGHNA and CDR2 YNFKEQ. This CDR3 region has 15 residues. The CDR3 sequence: CASSQDERGSTEAFF. CDR3 nucleotides: TGTGCCAGCAGCCAAGATGAGCGGGGTAGCACTGAAGCTTTCTTT.

This clonotype was found many times. This chain joins TRBV12-3 or TRBV12-4 and TRBJ2-3; no definite D call. The CDR3 has 15 residues. V lost 4 bases and J lost 7, with 18 bases in between. The DNA of the CDR3 is TGTGCCAGCAGTTCATTCAACTCCGGGCCCTATACGCAGTATTTT. Translating it yields CASSSFNSGPYTQYF.

The sample holds many counts of this clonotype. V gene TRBV29-1 combines with J gene TRBJ2-1, with D possibly called TRBD1 or TRBD2 (6 bases each). V lost 6 bases, J lost 1 base, and 19 bases lay in between. This CDR3 is 16 amino acids long. CDR1 is SQVTM and CDR2 is ANQGSEA in the germline V gene. CDR3 residues: CSVSGAPAGSYNEQFF. For the CDR3, the DNA is TGCAGCGTCTCGGGGGCCCCAGCAGGTTCCTACAATGAGCAGTTCTTC.

This clonotype showed up many times. The rearrangement links TRBV12-5 to TRBJ2-5; 7 bases line up with TRBD2. The CDR3 loop spans 13 amino acids. Looked up from germline, CDR1 is LGHNT and CDR2 is FRNRAP. Unmatched junction bases numbered 3, after V lost 6 bases and J lost 2 bases. In nucleotides, the CDR3 is TGTGCTAGTGGCCGAGCGGGGCAAGAGACCCAGTACTTC. Translating gives CASGRAGQETQYF.

At least ten counts were recorded for this clonotype. CDR3 residues: CASSYAPLGNQPQHF. As DNA, the CDR3 is TGTGCCAGCAGTTACGCCCCGTTAGGGAATCAGCCCCAGCATTTT. This chain joins TRBV6-5 and TRBJ1-5; D gene ambiguous. V lost 2 bases and J 4 bases, leaving 12 bases between the germline ends. The V gene's germline CDR1 is MNHEY and CDR2 SVGAGI. This CDR3 is 15 amino acids long.

In its sample, this clonotype was seen a few times. The CDR3 loop is CASSLTGTQTRTQYF. In nucleotides, the CDR3 is TGTGCCAGCAGCTTAACCGGGACCCAAACAAGGACCCAGTACTTC. The chain uses TRBV7-2 and TRBJ2-5, with D perhaps being TRBD1 or TRBD2 (5 bases each). Trimming removed 2 bases from V and 7 bases from J, with 17 bases in between. Per germline, CDR1 SGHTA and CDR2 FQGNSA. The CDR3 contains 15 residues.

The chain employs TRBV30 and TRBJ2-7; the match to TRBD2 covers 7 bases. V lost 2 bases, J lost 3 bases, and 19 bases stayed unmatched. CDR3 size: 18 residues. Per germline, CDR1 GTSNPN and CDR2 SVGIG (reference sequence). This CDR3 is CAWSFGGAVPSGDYEQYF. The CDR3, as DNA: TGTGCCTGGAGTTTTGGAGGGGCCGTTCCTAGCGGCGACTACGAGCAGTACTTC.

The chain's CDR3 is CASSNDRAPGANVLTF. As DNA, the CDR3 is TGTGCCAGCAGTAACGACCGGGCCCCTGGGGCCAACGTCCTGACTTTC. V usage is TRBV6-5 and J usage is TRBJ2-6; no firm D call. Germline V CDR1 and CDR2: MNHEY, SVGAGI. V dropped 5 bases and J dropped 2 bases, with 13 bases sitting between them. CDR3 length: 16 amino acids.

This CDR3 is CASNPTGPTYEQYF. CDR3 in DNA: TGTGCCAGCAATCCTACTGGACCGACCTACGAGCAGTACTTC. The rearrangement joins TRBV7-8 to TRBJ2-7; D call uncertain. This CDR3 has 14 residues. V gave up 7 bases and J gave up 2 bases, with 15 bases separating them. CDR1 and CDR2 (germline): SGHVS, FQNEAQ.

The chain employs TRBV20-1 and TRBJ2-1, with 10 bases that match TRBD2. Germline V gene sequence: CDR1 DFQATT, CDR2 SNEGSKA (reference sequence). This CDR3 has 18 amino acids. Trimming took 5 bases from V and 1 from J; bases not matched to a gene: 14. In nucleotides, the CDR3 is TGCAGTGCTTCCAAGGGGTTAGCGGGGGGCCCGTCCTACAATGAGCAGTTCTTC. Protein product: CSASKGLAGGPSYNEQFF.

This clonotype was recorded at least ten times. The rearrangement links TRBV5-1 to TRBJ1-1; the match to TRBD1 covers 8 bases. Trimming took 5 bases from V and 1 from J; bases not matched to a gene: 4. Germline V gene sequence: CDR1 SGHRS, CDR2 YFSETQ. The length of the CDR3 is 14 residues. For the CDR3, the DNA is TGCGCCAGCAGAGCCGGACAGGGGAACACTGAAGCTTTCTTT. Its translation: CASRAGQGNTEAFF.

This clonotype has just a few counts. This chain links TRBV7-9 with TRBJ2-1, with TRBD1 as a possible D gene (6 bases). Trimming left V 4 bases short and J 5 bases short, with 15 bases between. The CDR3 covers 15 residues. Germline V gene lookup returns CDR1 SEHNR and CDR2 FQNEAQ (reference sequence). CDR3 in amino acids: CASSSQGIPDNEQFF. DNA for the CDR3: TGTGCCAGCAGCTCCCAGGGGATCCCTGACAATGAGCAGTTCTTC.

J is TRBJ2-3 and V is TRBV6-1; 10 nucleotides match TRBD2. CDR1 and CDR2 from the germline V gene are MNHNS and SASEGT. The CDR3 is 14 amino acids. Trimming cost V 6 bases and J 7 bases; bases outside gene matches: 7. Written as DNA, the CDR3 is TGTGCCAGCAGAGAGACTAGCGGGTACTATACGCAGTATTTT. Its protein product is CASRETSGYYTQYF.

This chain joins TRBV10-3 and TRBJ2-3; a weak D match, TRBD2 (5 bases). Germline V gene data show CDR1 as ENHRY and CDR2 as SYGVKD. The CDR3 is 13 amino acids. The ends were cut back, 10 bases at V and 2 bases at J, with 13 bases in the middle. The CDR3 loop reads CATASGFTDTQYF. The CDR3 DNA reads TGTGCCACCGCAAGCGGCTTCACAGATACGCAGTATTTT.

There are many counts of this clonotype. The chain links TRBV20-1 to TRBJ2-3; 7 nucleotides align to TRBD2. V dropped 6 bases and J dropped 7; count of bases not matched to a gene: 13. The CDR3 extends over 14 amino acids. Germline V gene sequence: CDR1 DFQATT, CDR2 SNEGSKA (reference sequence). The DNA of the CDR3 is TGCAGTGCCCGAGGTCGGGGGGTTGGAAATACGCAGTATTTT. Its translation: CSARGRGVGNTQYF.

The sample holds many counts of this clonotype. The gene calls are TRBV20-1 and TRBJ1-1, with TRBD1 as a possible D gene (6 bases). The CDR3 loop spans 13 amino acids. V dropped 1 base and J dropped 4 bases, with 10 bases sitting between them. CDR1 is DFQATT, CDR2 SNEGSKA, per germline (reference sequence). The CDR3 loop reads CSARVRGGTEAFF. DNA of the CDR3: TGCAGTGCTAGAGTTCGAGGGGGCACTGAAGCTTTCTTT.